This TCR beta chain was observed in a study of shared clonotypes between healthy human individuals. Germline CDR1 ENHRY, CDR2 SYGVKD. Trimming cost V 10 bases and J 0 bases, with 16 bases left between them. The CDR3 consists of 15 residues. Approximately 210 ng DNA, 25,000 to 35,000 T cell genomes, went into each sorted-subset replicate PCR. The data were produced by immunoSEQ multiplex PCR, yet TCRdb's version contains in-frame clones alone and is incomplete. There are over 2,000,000 clones in the sample; about 93% occur only once, and over 1.5% lies in the top ten. The naive CD8 population came from CD45RO-negative cells selected for CCR7, without terminally differentiated effector memory CD45RA+ cells. Participating donors were healthy, HIV-negative adults free of recent acute infections or vaccinations.

The rearrangement joins TRBV10-3 to TRBJ2-1, with a weak D call TRBD2 (6 bases). Sequences were obtained from naive CD8+ T cells from PBMCs. The TCR comes from a man in his late teens or twenties in good health. Some clones in this sample may be carry-over from other donors' samples. The CDR3 region has the DNA TGTGCCACCACTCTGCCCGGGAGCTCCTACAATGAGCAGTTCTTC. Translation: CATTLPGSSYNEQFF.